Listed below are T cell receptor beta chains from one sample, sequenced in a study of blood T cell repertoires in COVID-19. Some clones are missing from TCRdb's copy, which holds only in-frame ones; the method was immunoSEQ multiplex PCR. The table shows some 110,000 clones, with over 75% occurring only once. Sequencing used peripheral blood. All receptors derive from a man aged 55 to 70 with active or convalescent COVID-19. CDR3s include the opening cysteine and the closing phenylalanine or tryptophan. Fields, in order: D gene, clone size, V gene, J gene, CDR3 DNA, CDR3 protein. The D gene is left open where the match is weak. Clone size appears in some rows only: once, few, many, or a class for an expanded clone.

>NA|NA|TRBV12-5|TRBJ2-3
TGTGCTAGTGGTTCTGAGGATACGCAGTATTTT
CASGSEDTQYF
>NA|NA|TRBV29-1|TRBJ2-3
TGCAGCGTTGTACCGGGCACAGATACGCAGTATTTT
CSVVPGTDTQYF
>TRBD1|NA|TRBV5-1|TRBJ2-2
TGCGCCAGCAGGGGACAGGTCACCGGGGAGCTGTTTTTT
CASRGQVTGELFF
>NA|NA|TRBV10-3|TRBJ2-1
TGTGCCATCAGGGGGCGGGACGACAATGAGCAGTTCTTC
CAIRGRDDNEQFF
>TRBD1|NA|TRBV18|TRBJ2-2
TGTGCCAGCTCACCTACAGGGGGCACCGGGGAGCTGTTTTTT
CASSPTGGTGELFF
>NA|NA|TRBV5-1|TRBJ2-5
TGCGCCAGCAGCTTGGCAGGGGCCTCTCAAGAGACCCAGTACTTC
CASSLAGASQETQYF
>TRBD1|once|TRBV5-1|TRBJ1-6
TGCGCCAGCAGCTTAGGACAGGGGGAATCACCCCTCCACTTT
CASSLGQGESPLHF
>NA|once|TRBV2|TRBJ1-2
TGTGCCAGCAGCATGACAGGCTCTAACTATGGCTACACCTTC
CASSMTGSNYGYTF
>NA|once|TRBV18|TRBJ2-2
TGTGCCAGCTCACCTACGGGAGAAAGCACCGGGGAGCTGTTTTTT
CASSPTGESTGELFF
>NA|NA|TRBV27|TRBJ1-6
TGTGCCAGCAGCCTAACGGCGGATTACTCACCCCTCCACTTT
CASSLTADYSPLHF
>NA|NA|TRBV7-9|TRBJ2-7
TGTGCCAGCAGCTCTACAGGGCTCGAGCAGTACTTC
CASSSTGLEQYF
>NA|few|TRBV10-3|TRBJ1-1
TGTGCCATCAGTGATACAGCGAACACTGAAGCTTTCTTT
CAISDTANTEAFF
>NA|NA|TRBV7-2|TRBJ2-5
TGTGCCAGCAGCTTAAGTAGGGGCTGGGAGACCCAGTACTTC
CASSLSRGWETQYF
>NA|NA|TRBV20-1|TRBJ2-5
TGCAGTGCTAGTACGAAGCCCCAGTACTTC
CSASTKPQYF
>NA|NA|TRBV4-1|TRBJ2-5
TGCGCCAGCAGCCAAGGGGTAGCGGCAGAGACCCAGTACTTC
CASSQGVAAETQYF
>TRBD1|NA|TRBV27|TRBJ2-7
TGTGCCAGCAGAATCCCGGGACAGGGGGGCTACGAGCAGTACTTC
CASRIPGQGGYEQYF
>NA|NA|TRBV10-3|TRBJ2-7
TGTGCCATCAACCAGGGTGCCTACGAGCAGTACTTC
CAINQGAYEQYF
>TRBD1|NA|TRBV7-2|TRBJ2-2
TGTGCCAGCAGGACTAGGACAGGGGGCGCAGGGGAGCTGTTTTTT
CASRTRTGGAGELFF
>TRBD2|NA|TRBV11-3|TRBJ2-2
TGTGCCAGCAGCGCGGGACTAGCGGGAGATGGGGAGCTGTTTTTT
CASSAGLAGDGELFF
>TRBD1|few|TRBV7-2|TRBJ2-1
TGTGCCAGCAGCTTAGCGGGGACAGGGTCGTACAATGAGCAGTTCTTC
CASSLAGTGSYNEQFF
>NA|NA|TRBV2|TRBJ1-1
TGTGCCAGCAGTGAATTGACAGGGAACACTGAAGCTTTCTTT
CASSELTGNTEAFF
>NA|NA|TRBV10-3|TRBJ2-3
TGTGCCATCAGCGAGGTGAGAGATACGCAGTATTTT
CAISEVRDTQYF
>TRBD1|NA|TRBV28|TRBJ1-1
TGTGCCAGCAGCTCCGGGACAGGGCTACGTGAAGCTTTCTTT
CASSSGTGLREAFF
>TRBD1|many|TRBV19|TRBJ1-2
TGTGCCAGTAGTACCGGGACAGGAGATCGAGGTGGCTACACCTTC
CASSTGTGDRGGYTF
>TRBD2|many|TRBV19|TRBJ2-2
TGTGCCAGTAGCACCTTAGCGGGAACCGGGGAGCTGTTTTTT
CASSTLAGTGELFF
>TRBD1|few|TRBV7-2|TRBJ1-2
TGTGCCAGCAGCTTAGGGGGGACAGGGGCCTATGGCTACACCTTC
CASSLGGTGAYGYTF
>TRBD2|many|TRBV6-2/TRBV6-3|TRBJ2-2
TGTGCCAGCAGTTACTCACTAGCGGGATACACCGGGGAGCTGTTTTTT
CASSYSLAGYTGELFF
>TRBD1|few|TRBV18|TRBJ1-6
TGTGCCAGCTCACTACGGGACAGCTATAATTCACCCCTCCACTTT
CASSLRDSYNSPLHF
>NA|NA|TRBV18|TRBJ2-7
TGTGCCAGCTCACCTGGACATGGCCCCGACTACGAGCAGTACTTC
CASSPGHGPDYEQYF
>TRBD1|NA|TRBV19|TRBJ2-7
TGTGCCAGTAGTCCAAAAGGACAGGGGGCTCGGTACGAGCAGTACTTC
CASSPKGQGARYEQYF
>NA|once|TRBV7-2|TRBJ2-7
TGTGCCAGCAGCTCCTACCTAGGGGGTACCTACGAGCAGTACTTC
CASSSYLGGTYEQYF
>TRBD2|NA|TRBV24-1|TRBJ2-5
TGTGCCACCAGTGCCCCGGGAGGGACGGAGACCCAGTACTTC
CATSAPGGTETQYF
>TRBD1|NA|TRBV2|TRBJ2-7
TGTGCCAGCAGTGAAGCGCTTCGAAAGACAGGGGGCTACGAGCAGTACTTC
CASSEALRKTGGYEQYF
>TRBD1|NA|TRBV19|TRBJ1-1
TGTGCCAGTATGGAGGGGGCGAGGGTGACTGAAGCTTTCTTT
CASMEGARVTEAFF
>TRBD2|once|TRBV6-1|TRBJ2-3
TGTGCCAGCAGTGATCCGGGACTAGCGGGAGGTGGAGATACGCAGTATTTT
CASSDPGLAGGGDTQYF
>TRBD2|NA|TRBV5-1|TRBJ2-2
TGCGCCAGCAGCTTCGCCGCCGGCCTAGCGGGGAACACCGGGGAGCTGTTTTTT
CASSFAAGLAGNTGELFF
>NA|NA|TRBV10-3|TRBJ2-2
TGTGCCATCAGTTTTGACAGAACGAACACCGGGGAGCTGTTTTTT
CAISFDRTNTGELFF
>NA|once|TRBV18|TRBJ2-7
TGTGCCAGCTCATCCGCGGGCTCCTACAACTACGAGCAGTACTTC
CASSSAGSYNYEQYF
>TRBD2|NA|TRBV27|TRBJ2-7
TGTGCCAGCAGTCGGTGGGCTAGCGGGACTCAGGAGCAGTACTTC
CASSRWASGTQEQYF
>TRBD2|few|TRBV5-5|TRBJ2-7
TGTGCCAGCAGCTTGGGGCGGGAGGGCCGAAGCTACGAGCAGTACTTC
CASSLGREGRSYEQYF